A single sample gave rise to the 22 T cell receptor beta chains below, sequenced in a study of blood T cell repertoires in COVID-19. The assay was immunoSEQ multiplex PCR, and TCRdb's table has in-frame clones only and misses some. There are some 150,000 clones in the sample; around 82% occur only once, and 10% to 15% lies in the top ten. Specimen: peripheral blood. These receptors all come from a man between 60 and 70 years old with active or convalescent COVID-19.

CDR3: CASSYSRGHGEAFF. The CDR3 DNA reads as TGTGCCAGCAGTTACTCCAGGGGGCACGGTGAAGCTTTCTTT. The chain carries TRBV6-2 or TRBV6-3 and TRBJ1-1; 8 bases match TRBD1. Looked up from germline, CDR1 is MNHEY and CDR2 is SVGEGT. The CDR3 contains 14 residues. The V gene end was trimmed by 0 bases and the J gene end by 7 bases; junction bases not matched to a gene: 4.

The J gene is TRBJ1-2, the V gene TRBV20-1; no definite D call. Trimming stripped 6 bases from V and 8 bases from J, with 13 bases between. This CDR3 has 11 amino acids. Germline V gene data show CDR1 as DFQATT and CDR2 as SNEGSKA (reference sequence). The chain's CDR3 is CSAQPPRGYTF. The CDR3 bases are TGCAGTGCCCAGCCACCCAGGGGCTACACCTTC.

J is TRBJ1-3 and V is TRBV6-1, with 7 nucleotides matching TRBD1. CDR1 is MNHNS and CDR2 is SASEGT in the germline V gene. This CDR3 comprises 15 residues. The V gene end was trimmed by 0 bases and the J gene end by 7 bases; junction bases not matched to a gene: 6. CDR3 region: CASSEAGGFGNTIYF. The CDR3 coding sequence is TGTGCCAGCAGTGAAGCAGGGGGCTTCGGGAACACCATATATTTT.

The V gene is TRBV19, the J gene TRBJ1-1; no reliable D call. The CDR3 sequence is 13 residues long. V was clipped by 3 bases and J by 3 bases, with 8 bases between them. Per the germline V gene, CDR1 is LNHDA and CDR2 is SQIVND (reference sequence). CDR3 amino acids: CASSITRDTEAFF. The CDR3 coding sequence is TGTGCCAGTAGTATCACCCGGGACACTGAAGCTTTCTTT.

The chain combines TRBV7-9 with TRBJ2-6; D is possibly TRBD1 (5 bases). The CDR3 has 15 residues. Trimming removed 5 bases at V and 1 base at J, with 9 bases between. Germline V gene lookup returns CDR1 SEHNR and CDR2 FQNEAQ (reference sequence). CDR3 in DNA: TGTGCCAGCAGCCGAGGACAATCTGGGGCCAACGTCCTGACTTTC. It codes for CASSRGQSGANVLTF.

V is TRBV20-1 and J is TRBJ2-7, with D hard to call. The CDR3 extends over 11 amino acids. Germline values: CDR1 DFQATT, CDR2 SNEGSKA (reference sequence). V was shortened by 3 bases and J by 6 bases, with 9 bases between the two germline ends. The CDR3 here is CSARFTLEQYF. The CDR3 bases are TGCAGTGCTAGGTTCACTCTCGAGCAGTACTTC.

The chain uses TRBV20-1 and TRBJ2-3; D call uncertain. The CDR3 has 11 amino acids. Trimming removed 4 bases from V and 2 bases from J, with 4 bases in between. From germline, CDR1 is DFQATT and CDR2 SNEGSKA (reference sequence). CDR3 in DNA: TGCAGTGCTACCTTCACAGATACGCAGTATTTT. It codes for CSATFTDTQYF.

Points on this clone: The same CDR3 also results from other DNA sequences found in this sample. This rearrangement joins TRBV28 to TRBJ2-3, with TRBD2 matching 12 bases. Germline V lookup: CDR1 MDHEN, CDR2 SYDVKM. The CDR3 spans 16 residues. The V and J ends lost 4 bases and 3 bases, in that order; junction bases with no gene match: 5. The CDR3 sequence: CASSSPTSGGTDTQYF. Written as DNA, the CDR3 is TGTGCCAGCAGTTCCCCGACTAGCGGGGGAACAGATACGCAGTATTTT.

The V call is TRBV7-6, the J call TRBJ1-1; D is unresolved. From germline, CDR1 is SGHVS and CDR2 FNYEAQ. CDR3 size: 14 residues. With 4 bases removed from V and 4 bases from J, the gap between germline ends came to 13 bases. The CDR3 DNA follows: TGTGCCAGCAGCTCACGTCGAGTGAGCACTGAAGCTTTCTTT. Translating it yields CASSSRRVSTEAFF.

The genes are TRBV7-8 and TRBJ2-1, with 9 bases identical to TRBD2. Trimming at V came to 3 bases and at J to 14 bases, leaving 8 bases not matched to a gene. Germline V gene data show CDR1 as SGHVS and CDR2 as FQNEAQ. CDR3 length equals 13 residues. The CDR3 DNA reads TGTGCCAGCAGCTTCCCCCCCGGGACTAGCAAGTTCTTC. The encoded protein is CASSFPPGTSKFF.

V and J are TRBV2 and TRBJ2-3, with D perhaps matching TRBD2 (5 bases). With 7 bases removed from V and 2 bases from J, the gap between germline ends came to 13 bases. The CDR3 loop spans 14 amino acids. The germline V gene encodes CDR1 SNHLY and CDR2 FYNNEI. The CDR3 DNA reads TGTGCCAGCAACAACGGACTTGTCACAGATACGCAGTATTTT. Protein: CASNNGLVTDTQYF.

This chain uses TRBV11-2 with TRBJ2-1; D is uncertain. This CDR3 spans 13 amino acids. V dropped 4 bases and J dropped 4 bases, with 8 bases sitting between them. Germline V gene data show CDR1 as SGHAT and CDR2 as FQNNGV. Written as DNA, the CDR3 is TGTGCCAGCAGCTCGACATCGTACAATGAGCAGTTCTTC. This translates into CASSSTSYNEQFF.

The V gene is TRBV5-6, the J gene TRBJ2-1; 9 bases align to TRBD1. The germline V gene encodes CDR1 SGHDT and CDR2 YYEEEE. The length of the CDR3 is 14 residues. The trim removed 4 bases at V and 6 bases at J, leaving 5 bases unmatched. The CDR3 loop is CASSVRTGVNEQFF. Written as DNA, the CDR3 is TGTGCCAGCAGCGTTAGGACAGGGGTCAATGAGCAGTTCTTC.

V gene TRBV7-5 combines with J gene TRBJ2-5; TRBD2, as called in the table, went unchecked against the DNA. TRBV7-5 is a documented pseudogene. The length of the CDR3 is 14 residues. CDR3 coding DNA: TGTGCCAGAAGCCTAGCGGGAGGTTGGGAGACCCAGTACTTC. Translation gives CARSLAGGWETQYF.

The V call is TRBV6-5, the J call TRBJ2-5; TRBD2 is a possible D gene (6 bases). V gave up 6 bases and J gave up 1 base, with 12 bases separating them. Germline V gene data show CDR1 as MNHEY and CDR2 as SVGAGI. This CDR3 spans 14 amino acids. CDR3 protein: CASRLIGGQETQYF. The CDR3 DNA reads TGTGCCAGCAGACTTATCGGGGGCCAAGAGACCCAGTACTTC.

This rearrangement joins TRBV9 to TRBJ2-2, with D possibly TRBD1 on 6 matching bases. The germline CDR1 and CDR2 sequences are SGDLS and YYNGEE. The CDR3 contains 16 residues. Trimming stripped 4 bases from V and 0 bases from J, with 13 bases between. CDR3 nucleotide sequence: TGTGCCAGCAGCCCACGGACAGTTACGAACACCGGGGAGCTGTTTTTT. Protein sequence: CASSPRTVTNTGELFF. Filled out from reference TRBV9 and TRBJ2-2, the complete variable domain reads DSGVTQTPKHLITATGQRVTLRCSPRSGDLSVYWYQQSLDQGLQFLIQYYNGEERAKGNILERFSAQQFPDLHSELNLSSLELGDSALYFCASSPRTVTNTGELFFGEGSRLTVL.

The chain is built from TRBV29-1 and TRBJ2-7; the match to TRBD2 covers 12 bases. V lost 7 bases to trimming and J lost 5 bases; unmatched junction nucleotides: 6. CDR3 length equals 13 residues. Germline-derived CDR1 and CDR2 are SQVTM and ANQGSEA. The CDR3 DNA sequence: TGCAGCGCCAGACTAGCGGGAGTCAACGAGCAGTACTTC. Amino acids: CSARLAGVNEQYF.

V usage is TRBV7-2 and J usage is TRBJ1-5; the match to TRBD1 covers 11 bases. Germline lookup yields CDR1 SGHTA and CDR2 FQGNSA. The CDR3 length is 14 residues. After removal of 6 bases from V and 5 bases from J, the junction contained 3 bases not matched to a gene. The CDR3 bases are TGTGCCAGCAGGGGACAGGGGGTACATCAGCCCCAGCATTTT. This encodes CASRGQGVHQPQHF.

V is TRBV30 and J is TRBJ1-4; TRBD1 matches at 7 bases. Germline CDR1 reads GTSNPN; CDR2 reads SVGIG (reference sequence). Unmatched junction bases numbered 13, after V lost 4 bases and J lost 5 bases. The CDR3 is made up of 16 amino acids. The CDR3 DNA is TGTGCCTGGACCCCAGGGGGGACTCTCCACAATGAAAAACTGTTTTTT. It specifies CAWTPGGTLHNEKLFF.

The chain carries TRBV3-1 (or the pseudogene TRBV3-2) and TRBJ2-3, with 7 bases that match TRBD2. CDR1 and CDR2 from the germline V gene are LGHDT and YNNKEL (reference sequence). J gave up 4 bases and V 5 bases, and 0 bases lay outside the gene matches. CDR3 length equals 12 residues. The CDR3 DNA follows: TGTGCCAGCAGCGCGGGGGCAGATACGCAGTATTTT. Amino acid sequence: CASSAGADTQYF.

The chain couples TRBV5-6 to TRBJ2-1, with 12 positions matching TRBD2. The CDR3 spans 16 residues. The V segment lost 5 bases and the J segment 4 bases; nucleotides outside the gene matches: 7. Germline CDR1 reads SGHDT; CDR2 reads YYEEEE. CDR3 in amino acids: CASSNLLAGGYNEQFF. The CDR3, as DNA: TGTGCCAGCAGTAACCTACTAGCGGGAGGTTACAATGAGCAGTTCTTC. Drawing the rest from reference TRBV5-6 and TRBJ2-1, the complete variable domain is DAGVTQSPTHLIKTRGQQVTLRCSPKSGHDTVSWYQQALGQGPQFIFQYYEEEERQRGNFPDRFSGHQFPNYSSELNVNALLLGDSALYLCASSNLLAGGYNEQFFGPGTRLTVL.

V and J are TRBV15 and TRBJ2-5; tentatively, D is TRBD1 (6 bases). Germline V gene data show CDR1 as LNHNV and CDR2 as YYDKDF (reference sequence). This CDR3 is 17 amino acids long. V was cut by 2 bases and J by 3 bases, with 19 bases left in between. The CDR3 DNA reads TGTGCCACCAGCAGATGTCGGTCAGGGGCGAGGGAAGAGACCCAGTACTTC. As protein: CATSRCRSGAREETQYF.